This entry features one TCR beta chain sequence. The antigen is undetermined. Sequencing was performed with immunoSEQ multiplex PCR; in TCRdb, only in-frame clones are kept and a portion is missing. The sample carries some 70,000 clones, 84% recorded once. Unstimulated regulatory T cells (CD4+CD25+CD127-), CD4+CD25- non-regulatory cells, CD4 and CD8 cells were FACS-sorted from thawed PBMCs. This specimen belongs to a study of Tregs in tolerant kidney transplant recipients. Study-level points and caveats: The small number of patients limits these findings pending further validation. Tregs expanded with activated donor B cells seemed most donor-specific.

The sequenced sample consisted of CD4+ T cells from blood. This TCR was recovered from a human donor in good health.

The CDR3 DNA follows: TGTGCCAGCACTGGGACTAGGGGGGTTTACGAGCAGTACTTC. Encoded protein: CASTGTRGVYEQYF. J is TRBJ2-7 and V is TRBV6-1; 8 nucleotides line up with TRBD2. The germline gives CDR1 MNHNS, CDR2 SASEGT. The CDR3 loop spans 14 amino acids. After removal of 7 bases from V and 4 bases from J, the junction contained 9 bases not matched to a gene.